Below are 30 T cell receptor beta chains sequenced from a single sample in a study of control samples from healthy donors and cancer patients. Sequencing used immunoSEQ multiplex PCR; TCRdb keeps in-frame clones, though not all of them. The sample yields 90,000 or so clones, about 88% seen once. The specimen was PBMCs. These receptors came from a woman aged 50 to 65 with colorectal cancer.

This sequence joins TRBV28 and TRBJ2-5, with TRBD1 identical over 12 bases. Germline V CDR1 and CDR2: MDHEN, SYDVKM. CDR3 length: 16 residues. V shed 5 bases, J shed 5 bases, and the junction held 9 bases outside the gene matches. The chain's CDR3 is CASSGPGQGAWETQYF. CDR3 coding DNA: TGTGCCAGCAGTGGGCCGGGACAGGGGGCTTGGGAGACCCAGTACTTC.

The chain links TRBV3-1 (or the pseudogene TRBV3-2) to TRBJ2-1, with D unclear. Germline assignment: CDR1 LGHDT and CDR2 YNNKEL (reference sequence). The CDR3 covers 15 residues. Trimming removed 0 bases at V and 2 bases at J, with 8 bases between. This CDR3 is CASSQDLGTYNEQFF. DNA for the CDR3: TGTGCCAGCAGCCAAGATCTAGGAACCTACAATGAGCAGTTCTTC.

J is TRBJ1-5 and V is TRBV7-2; D is possibly TRBD1 (5 bases). This CDR3 region has 13 residues. From germline, CDR1 is SGHTA and CDR2 FQGNSA. Trimming shortened V by 0 bases and J by 9 bases, and 9 bases separated the two germline ends. The CDR3 loop is CASSLARDRPQHF. In DNA form, the CDR3 reads TGTGCCAGCAGCTTAGCCAGGGATCGGCCCCAGCATTTT.

J is TRBJ1-6 and V is TRBV10-1; D gene ambiguous. The CDR3 totals 13 residues. V lost 4 bases and J lost 10, with 11 bases in between. Germline V gene data show CDR1 as WNHNN and CDR2 as SYGVQD (reference sequence). CDR3 region: CASSAGGISPLHF. The DNA of the CDR3 is TGCGCCAGCAGTGCCGGAGGGATCTCACCCCTCCACTTT.

The chain couples TRBV6-2 or TRBV6-3 to TRBJ1-3; D remains unclear. Looked up from germline, CDR1 is MNHEY and CDR2 is SVGEGT. Trimming took 3 bases from V and 9 from J, leaving 12 bases between them. There are 13 residues in the CDR3. The CDR3 loop is CASSYRVRATIYF. The CDR3 DNA is TGTGCCAGCAGTTATCGTGTCCGTGCCACCATATATTTT.

The chain carries TRBV18 and TRBJ1-2; 8 nucleotides line up with TRBD1. In germline, CDR1 is KGHSH, CDR2 LQKENI. The CDR3 loop spans 15 amino acids. The V and J ends lost 2 bases and 4 bases, in that order; junction bases with no gene match: 6. Written as DNA, the CDR3 is TGTGCCAGCTCACCAGCGGCAGGGGGCGTCTATGGCTACACCTTC. This encodes CASSPAAGGVYGYTF.

The chain carries TRBV7-2 and TRBJ2-3; TRBD1 aligns across 7 bases. The germline V gene has CDR1 SGHTA and CDR2 FQGNSA. The trim removed 5 bases at V and 5 bases at J, leaving 1 base unmatched. This CDR3 is built from 12 residues. The chain's CDR3 is CASSRQGDTQYF. CDR3 bases: TGTGCCAGCAGCAGACAGGGAGATACGCAGTATTTT.

This clone was observed once. This chain connects TRBV18 to TRBJ1-4; D is unclear. V was clipped by 1 base and J by 11 bases, with 8 bases between them. The CDR3 runs to 12 residues. Per the germline V gene, CDR1 is KGHSH and CDR2 is LQKENI. The CDR3 DNA sequence: TGTGCCAGCTCACCACTGGGGAGGAAACTGTTTTTT. Amino acids: CASSPLGRKLFF.

CDR3 region: CSAGDPNYGYTF. DNA of the CDR3: TGCAGCGCAGGTGACCCTAACTATGGCTACACCTTC. J is TRBJ1-2 and V is TRBV29-1; no definite D call. Germline CDR1 is SQVTM and CDR2 is ANQGSEA. The ends were cut back, 7 bases at V and 0 bases at J, with 9 bases in the middle. This CDR3 has 12 residues.

This clone was picked up one time. The genes are TRBV6-4 and TRBJ2-3; D possibly corresponds to TRBD2 (7 bases). Trimming shortened V by 5 bases and J by 4 bases, and 19 bases separated the two germline ends. Germline V gene sequence: CDR1 MRHNA, CDR2 SNTAGT. This CDR3 spans 16 amino acids. The CDR3 loop reads CASSSGEGGAADTQYF. The CDR3 DNA sequence: TGTGCCAGCAGTTCCGGGGAGGGGGGGGCCGCAGATACGCAGTATTTT.

V is TRBV2 and J is TRBJ1-4, with 7 bases lining up with TRBD1. V was clipped by 6 bases and J by 4 bases; unmatched bases: 5. Germline V gene sequence: CDR1 SNHLY, CDR2 FYNNEI. The CDR3 runs 14 residues. CDR3 in DNA: TGTGCCAGCAGGAGGGGACAGTTTAATGAAAAACTGTTTTTT. This gives the protein CASRRGQFNEKLFF. The entire variable domain, with the rest obtained from reference TRBV2 and TRBJ1-4, is as follows: EPEVTQTPSHQVTQMGQEVILRCVPISNHLYFYWYRQILGQKVEFLVSFYNNEISEKSEIFDDQFSVERPDGSNFTLKIRSTKLEDSAMYFCASRRGQFNEKLFFGSGTQLSVL.

The chain couples TRBV7-5 to TRBJ2-2; the table calls TRBD2, which could not be checked here. TRBV7-5 is a documented pseudogene. The CDR3 extends over 15 amino acids. The CDR3 coding sequence is TGTGTCAGAAGCAAGAGCGGGGTCGGCACCGGGGAGCTGTTTTTT. Protein product: CVRSKSGVGTGELFF.

This chain joins TRBV7-3 and TRBJ1-2; D remains ambiguous. Germline CDR1 is SGHTA and CDR2 is FQGTGA. This CDR3 is 12 amino acids long. V was shortened by 4 bases and J by 11 bases, with 14 bases between the two germline ends. DNA of the CDR3: TGTGCCAGCAGCTCCGACGGGTTAAGATACACCTTC. Amino acids: CASSSDGLRYTF.

V and J are TRBV6-5 and TRBJ2-2; D possibly corresponds to TRBD2 (7 bases). The CDR3 consists of 15 residues. V lost 7 bases, J lost 0 bases, and 12 bases lay in between. Looked up from germline, CDR1 is MNHEY and CDR2 is SVGAGI. This chain's CDR3 is CASTAGAANTGELFF. Here the CDR3 DNA reads TGTGCCAGCACCGCGGGGGCCGCGAACACCGGGGAGCTGTTTTTT.

The chain recombines TRBV4-3 with TRBJ2-3, with D possibly matching TRBD1 (5 bases). The CDR3 is 15 residues long. V gave up 4 bases and J gave up 2 bases, with 13 bases separating them. CDR1 and CDR2 (germline): LGHNA, YSLEER. CDR3 in amino acids: CASSRGASTTDTQYF. In DNA form, the CDR3 reads TGCGCCAGCAGCCGTGGGGCGAGTACCACAGATACGCAGTATTTT.

This clone was picked up one time. V and J are TRBV29-1 and TRBJ1-1, with D tentatively TRBD1 (6 bases). V shed 6 bases and J shed 8 bases, with 22 bases lying between them. CDR1 and CDR2 from the germline V gene are SQVTM and ANQGSEA. The CDR3 runs 14 residues. CDR3 sequence reads: CSVRWIRQDLEAFF. The CDR3 coding sequence is TGCAGCGTCCGGTGGATCCGACAGGACCTCGAAGCTTTCTTT.

V usage is TRBV14 and J usage is TRBJ1-2; maybe TRBD1 (5 bases). The CDR3 contains 15 residues. The germline V gene encodes CDR1 SGHDN and CDR2 FVKESK. V lost 3 bases to trimming and J lost 2 bases, with 13 bases between them. The CDR3 nucleotides are TGTGCCAGCAGCCATTCCGGGACGGAGAACTATGGCTACACCTTC. This gives the protein CASSHSGTENYGYTF.

This clone was recorded once. V usage is TRBV5-4 and J usage is TRBJ2-2; weak D call: TRBD1 (6 bases). V was shortened by 5 bases and J by 6 bases, with 14 bases between the two germline ends. CDR3 length: 14 amino acids. Germline V gene sequence: CDR1 SGHNT, CDR2 YYREEE (reference sequence). This CDR3 is CASSQGFESGELFF. The CDR3 coding sequence is TGTGCCAGCAGTCAGGGGTTCGAGTCCGGGGAGCTGTTTTTT. The full variable domain, rest sourced from reference TRBV5-4 and TRBJ2-2, is ETGVTQSPTHLIKTRGQQVTLRCSSQSGHNTVSWYQQALGQGPQFIFQYYREEENGRGNFPPRFSGLQFPNYSSELNVNALELDDSALYLCASSQGFESGELFFGEGSRLTVL.

V usage is TRBV13 and J usage is TRBJ2-1; TRBD2 matches 14 bases. This CDR3 comprises 19 residues. Germline V gives CDR1 PRHDT, CDR2 FYEKMQ (reference sequence). V trimming: 4 bases; J trimming: 0 bases; junction bases outside the gene matches: 8. CDR3 protein: CASSSPGLAGGSSYNEQFF. The DNA of the CDR3 is TGTGCCAGCAGCTCCCCCGGACTAGCGGGGGGTTCCTCCTACAATGAGCAGTTCTTC. The complete variable domain, with remaining parts taken from reference TRBV13 and TRBJ2-1, reads AAGVIQSPRHLIKEKRETATLKCYPIPRHDTVYWYQQGPGQDPQFLISFYEKMQSDKGSIPDRFSAQQFSDYHSELNMSSLELGDSALYFCASSSPGLAGGSSYNEQFFGPGTRLTVL.

This clone was observed once. The chain carries TRBV27 and TRBJ1-2, with 9 bases identical to TRBD1. The trim removed 6 bases at V and 4 bases at J, leaving 3 bases unmatched. Germline lookup yields CDR1 MNHEY and CDR2 SMNVEV (reference sequence). This CDR3 is 13 amino acids long. CDR3 DNA sequence: TGTGCCAGCAGATCGACAGGGGGCTATGGCTACACCTTC. Translating it yields CASRSTGGYGYTF.

The chain is built from TRBV24-1 and TRBJ2-1, with D possibly being TRBD2 (6 bases). The CDR3 sequence is 15 residues long. Germline CDR1 and CDR2: KGHDR and SFDVKD. Trimming took off 5 bases at V and 8 bases at J, with 18 bases between the two ends. This chain's CDR3 is CATSGLVGSSDEQFF. The CDR3 DNA sequence: TGTGCCACCAGTGGACTAGTTGGCTCTTCAGATGAGCAGTTCTTC.

This clone was detected a few times. This sample also contains other DNA sequences that code for the same CDR3. The chain has TRBV2 and TRBJ1-1, with D unclear. The V and J ends lost 4 bases and 1 base respectively, with 7 bases between them. Germline V gene data show CDR1 as SNHLY and CDR2 as FYNNEI. The CDR3 sequence is 13 residues long. The DNA of the CDR3 is TGTGCCAGCAGTGGACGAGGGAACACTGAAGCTTTCTTT. Protein: CASSGRGNTEAFF.

This clone was seen just once. V gene TRBV9 combines with J gene TRBJ2-3, with D perhaps TRBD2 (5 bases). The CDR3 spans 16 residues. The V end was cut by 4 bases, the J end by 5 bases, with 20 bases between. Germline lookup yields CDR1 SGDLS and CDR2 YYNGEE. The CDR3 sequence: CASSTLWAGIGDTQYF. The CDR3 DNA is TGTGCCAGCAGCACGCTTTGGGCCGGGATCGGAGATACGCAGTATTTT.

The V call is TRBV9, the J call TRBJ2-6; the D gene is possibly TRBD2 (6 bases). CDR3 length equals 14 residues. Trimming took 6 bases from V and 2 from J, leaving 9 bases between them. From germline, CDR1 is SGDLS and CDR2 YYNGEE. CDR3 in amino acids: CASTGVPGANVLTF. For the CDR3, the DNA is TGTGCCAGCACGGGAGTTCCTGGGGCCAACGTCCTGACTTTC.

CDR3 region: CASSEELGGSEAFF. Here the CDR3 DNA reads TGTGCCAGCAGTGAAGAACTAGGGGGCTCTGAAGCTTTCTTT. V usage is TRBV2 and J usage is TRBJ1-1, with 7 positions matching TRBD1. Trimming removed 1 base from V and 6 bases from J; junction bases left unmatched: 5. From germline, CDR1 is SNHLY and CDR2 FYNNEI. The CDR3 covers 14 residues.

This clone occurred a few times. V and J are TRBV6-5 and TRBJ2-7, with D possibly matching TRBD1 (6 bases). Germline CDR1 MNHEY, CDR2 SVGAGI. CDR3 length equals 14 residues. V lost 6 bases, J lost 4 bases, and 16 bases lay in between. The CDR3 DNA is TGTGCCAGCAGCTATTCGAGAACAGGGTACGAGCAGTACGTC. This codes for CASSYSRTGYEQYV.

This clone has just one count. The chain carries TRBV18 and TRBJ2-1; 7 bases agree with TRBD2. After removal of 3 bases from V and 5 bases from J, the junction contained 10 bases not matched to a gene. CDR3 length: 16 residues. Germline V gives CDR1 KGHSH, CDR2 LQKENI. CDR3 in amino acids: CASSPVRLANHNEQFF. Written as DNA, the CDR3 is TGTGCCAGCTCACCCGTTCGACTAGCTAATCACAATGAGCAGTTCTTC.

The chain uses TRBV5-5 and TRBJ2-5; possible D gene TRBD1, 6 bases. Trimming pared 0 bases from V and 5 bases from J, leaving 14 bases between. The CDR3 runs 15 residues. Germline V gene lookup returns CDR1 SGHKS and CDR2 YYEKEE (reference sequence). For the CDR3, the DNA is TGTGCCAGCAGCTTGGCAGGGGCCCCTCGGGAGACCCAGTACTTC. Its translation: CASSLAGAPRETQYF.

The gene calls are TRBV6-2 or TRBV6-3 and TRBJ2-3; D may be TRBD2 (5 bases). Germline V gene lookup returns CDR1 MNHEY and CDR2 SVGEGT. Deletions cut 4 bases from V and 2 bases from J, with 7 bases between. The CDR3 has 13 amino acids. Written as DNA, the CDR3 is TGTGCCAGCAGTTTACTAGTCACAGATACGCAGTATTTT. The encoded protein is CASSLLVTDTQYF.

V and J are TRBV3-1 (or the pseudogene TRBV3-2) and TRBJ1-4; D may be TRBD1 (5 bases). The V gene lost 4 bases and the J gene lost 6 bases, with 12 bases spanning the gap. From germline, CDR1 is LGHDT and CDR2 YNNKEL (reference sequence). This CDR3 has 14 amino acids. CDR3 region: CASSRGDVDEKLFF. The CDR3, as DNA: TGTGCCAGCAGCCGGGGGGACGTTGATGAAAAACTGTTTTTT.